The 10 T cell receptor beta chains in this list originate from one sample, sequenced in a study of Tregs in tolerant kidney transplant recipients. Generated by immunoSEQ multiplex PCR, the TCRdb table keeps only in-frame clones and is missing some. The sample includes about 59,000 clones, 83% of them seen just once. The specimen was CD4+ T cells from blood. These receptors were obtained from a human donor in good health.

This clone was recorded only once. The V call is TRBV30, the J call TRBJ1-2; TRBD1 is a possible D gene (5 bases). Germline V gene lookup returns CDR1 GTSNPN and CDR2 SVGIG (reference sequence). The CDR3 is 13 amino acids. Trimming removed 3 bases at V and 2 bases at J, with 10 bases between. The CDR3 DNA sequence: TGTGCCTGGAGCCCCGACAGCAACTATGGCTACACCTTC. Protein product: CAWSPDSNYGYTF.

This chain joins TRBV5-4 and TRBJ2-1; D is unclear. V was clipped by 3 bases and J by 4 bases, with 5 bases between them. This CDR3 has 12 amino acids. Germline V gene data show CDR1 as SGHNT and CDR2 as YYREEE (reference sequence). This CDR3 is CASSSFYNEQFF. The DNA of the CDR3 is TGTGCCAGCAGCTCCTTTTACAATGAGCAGTTCTTC.

The CDR3 DNA reads as TGTGCCAGTAGTATGAAACTTTTCGGAGTCTACGAGCAGTACTTC. Translated: CASSMKLFGVYEQYF. V usage is TRBV19 and J usage is TRBJ2-7, with D unresolved. The CDR3 runs to 15 residues. Trimming pared 3 bases from V and 3 bases from J, leaving 15 bases between. Germline CDR1 is LNHDA and CDR2 is SQIVND (reference sequence).

This sequence joins TRBV5-1 and TRBJ2-3; possible D gene TRBD2, 5 bases. The germline gives CDR1 SGHRS, CDR2 YFSETQ. CDR3 length equals 14 residues. V gave up 5 bases and J gave up 4 bases, with 14 bases separating them. The CDR3 region is CASRAGDSADTQYF. In DNA, the CDR3 is TGCGCCAGCAGGGCCGGGGATAGCGCAGATACGCAGTATTTT.

This chain connects TRBV19 to TRBJ1-1; a weak D match, TRBD1 (6 bases). The V end was cut by 3 bases, the J end by 1 base, with 12 bases between. The CDR3 spans 15 residues. The germline V gene has CDR1 LNHDA and CDR2 SQIVND (reference sequence). The CDR3: CASSIEGTPNTEAFF. The CDR3 nucleotides read TGTGCCAGTAGTATTGAGGGGACACCGAACACTGAAGCTTTCTTT.

This chain connects TRBV7-8 to TRBJ1-1; 9 bases map to TRBD1. CDR3 length equals 16 residues. Looked up from germline, CDR1 is SGHVS and CDR2 is FQNEAQ. Trimming took 2 bases from V and 3 from J; bases not matched to a gene: 7. The DNA of the CDR3 is TGTGCCAGCAGCTTAATGGGGACAGGGTTGGACACTGAAGCTTTCTTT. Residues: CASSLMGTGLDTEAFF.

V gene TRBV15 combines with J gene TRBJ1-5; 7 bases are a match to TRBD1. The V gene's germline CDR1 is LNHNV and CDR2 YYDKDF (reference sequence). CDR3 length: 21 amino acids. The J segment lost 2 bases and the V segment lost 0 bases, leaving 19 bases of the junction unmatched. This chain's CDR3 is CATSRDSVMDRMIIGNQPQHF. In DNA form, the CDR3 reads TGTGCCACCAGCAGAGACTCCGTAATGGACAGGATGATTATTGGCAATCAGCCCCAGCATTTT.

The chain links TRBV5-5 to TRBJ2-7; D is unresolved. The germline gives CDR1 SGHKS, CDR2 YYEKEE (reference sequence). This CDR3 region has 15 residues. V gave up 0 bases and J gave up 2 bases, with 12 bases separating them. The CDR3 is CASSLEVVRTYEQYF. The CDR3 nucleotides read TGTGCCAGCAGCTTGGAGGTGGTACGAACCTACGAGCAGTACTTC.

This chain uses TRBV13 with TRBJ2-3, with 9 bases fitting TRBD2. V shed 8 bases and J 4 bases; nucleotides not matched to a gene: 10. Per germline, CDR1 PRHDT and CDR2 FYEKMQ (reference sequence). The CDR3 is 15 residues long. The CDR3 DNA reads TGTGCCAGCTTCCGGGGTAGCGGGAGCTCAGATACGCAGTATTTT. Translating it yields CASFRGSGSSDTQYF.

With respect to this clone: The sample carries other DNA sequences with the same CDR3. The chain combines TRBV6-6 with TRBJ2-1; the D is unclear. The V and J ends lost 0 bases and 5 bases respectively, with 5 bases between them. The length of the CDR3 is 13 residues. CDR1 is MNHNY and CDR2 is SVGAGI in the germline V gene (reference sequence). CDR3 nucleotides: TGTGCCAGCAGTTACTCGCGAAACAATGAGCAGTTCTTC. It translates to CASSYSRNNEQFF.